Described below is a single TCR beta chain sequence and its context. TCRdb's copy holds only in-frame clones and misses some; the assay was immunoSEQ multiplex PCR. The table records approximately 210,000 clones, roughly nine tenths of them present only once. This entry belongs to a study of blood T cell repertoires in COVID-19. Looked up from germline, CDR1 is MNHEY and CDR2 is SVGEGT. This CDR3 is built from 15 residues. The V gene end was trimmed by 0 bases and the J gene end by 6 bases; junction bases not matched to a gene: 5. The clonotype was recovered from a woman between 65 and 79 years old with acute or convalescent COVID-19. Material: peripheral blood. The chain combines TRBV6-2 or TRBV6-3 with TRBJ1-2; 9 bases align to TRBD1. CDR3 nucleotides: TGTGCCAGCAGTTACTCGGGACAGGGCGGTCATGGCTACACCTTC. This codes for CASSYSGQGGHGYTF.